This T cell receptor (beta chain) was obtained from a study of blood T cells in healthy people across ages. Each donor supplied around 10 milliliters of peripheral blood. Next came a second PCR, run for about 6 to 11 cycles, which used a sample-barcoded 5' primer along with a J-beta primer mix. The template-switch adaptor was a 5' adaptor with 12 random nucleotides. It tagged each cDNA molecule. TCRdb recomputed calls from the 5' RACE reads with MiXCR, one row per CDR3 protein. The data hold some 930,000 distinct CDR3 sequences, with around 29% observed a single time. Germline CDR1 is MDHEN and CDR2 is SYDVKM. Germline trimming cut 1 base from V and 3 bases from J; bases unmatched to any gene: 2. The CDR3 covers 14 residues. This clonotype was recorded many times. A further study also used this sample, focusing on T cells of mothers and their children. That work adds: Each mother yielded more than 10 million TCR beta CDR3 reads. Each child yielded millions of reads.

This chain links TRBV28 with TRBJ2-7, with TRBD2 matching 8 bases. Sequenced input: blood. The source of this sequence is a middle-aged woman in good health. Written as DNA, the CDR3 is TGTGCCAGCAGTTTATCCGGGGGGGACTACGAGCAGTACTTC. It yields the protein CASSLSGGDYEQYF.